These 2 T cell receptor beta chains share one sample of origin, sequenced in a study of T cell repertoires and HLA-DP antigens. Sequencing was performed with immunoSEQ multiplex PCR; in TCRdb, only in-frame clones are kept and a portion is missing. The sample includes around 100,000 clones, almost 95% of them seen just once. The antigens of these receptors remain unknown. Source material: CD4+ T cells from PBMCs. Source of these receptors: a woman aged 18-29 years in good health and CMV-seronegative.

A single count supports this clone. This chain connects TRBV9 to TRBJ2-5; no clear D. The V end lost 4 bases, the J end lost 5 bases, and 15 bases lay between the germline ends. This CDR3 has 14 residues. Germline CDR1 is SGDLS and CDR2 is YYNGEE. CDR3 bases: TGTGCCAGCAGCCTCGACCCCAATCGGGAGACCCAGTACTTC. Residues: CASSLDPNRETQYF. Using reference TRBV9 and TRBJ2-5 for the parts outside the CDR3, the full variable domain is DSGVTQTPKHLITATGQRVTLRCSPRSGDLSVYWYQQSLDQGLQFLIQYYNGEERAKGNILERFSAQQFPDLHSELNLSSLELGDSALYFCASSLDPNRETQYFGPGTRLLVL.

The chain joins TRBV25-1 to TRBJ1-1; no firm D call. This CDR3 is 16 amino acids long. Germline CDR1 MGHDK, CDR2 SYGVNS. Trimming pared 1 base from V and 3 bases from J, leaving 15 bases between. CDR3 sequence (DNA): TGTGCCAGCAGTGAATTTAGGGCCAAGGCGGACACTGAAGCTTTCTTT. It codes for CASSEFRAKADTEAFF.